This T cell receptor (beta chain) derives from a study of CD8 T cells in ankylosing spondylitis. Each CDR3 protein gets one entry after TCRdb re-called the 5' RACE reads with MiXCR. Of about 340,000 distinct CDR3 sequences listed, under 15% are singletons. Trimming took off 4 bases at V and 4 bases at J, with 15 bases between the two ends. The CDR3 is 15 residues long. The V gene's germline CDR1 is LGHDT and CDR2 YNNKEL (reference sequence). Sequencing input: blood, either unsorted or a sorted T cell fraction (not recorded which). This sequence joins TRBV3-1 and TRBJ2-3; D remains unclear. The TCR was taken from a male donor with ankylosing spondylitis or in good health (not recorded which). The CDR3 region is CASSPREALADTQYF. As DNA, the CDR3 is TGTGCCAGCAGCCCCCGTGAGGCCCTGGCAGATACGCAGTATTTT.